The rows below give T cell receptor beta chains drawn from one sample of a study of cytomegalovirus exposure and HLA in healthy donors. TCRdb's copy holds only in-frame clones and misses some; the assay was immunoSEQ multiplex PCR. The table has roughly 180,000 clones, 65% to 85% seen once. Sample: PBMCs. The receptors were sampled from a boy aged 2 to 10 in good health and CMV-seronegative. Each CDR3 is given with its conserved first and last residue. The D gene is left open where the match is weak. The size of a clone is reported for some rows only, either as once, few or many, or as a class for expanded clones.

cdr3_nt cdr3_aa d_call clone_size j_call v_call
TGTGCCAGTATAGGGCCCGACAGGGGGCGGAATCAGCCCCAGCATTTT CASIGPDRGRNQPQHF TRBD1 NA TRBJ1-5 TRBV19
TGTGCCAGCAGACATAGCAATCAGCCCCAGCATTTT CASRHSNQPQHF NA once TRBJ1-5 TRBV6-5
TGTGCCAGCAGCTTGGGGCTCGATACGCAGTATTTT CASSLGLDTQYF NA NA TRBJ2-3 TRBV5-5
TGCGCCAGCAGCTTGGGTGGGAGCGGAAAGGGCTACGAGCAGTACTTC CASSLGGSGKGYEQYF NA NA TRBJ2-7 TRBV5-1
TGCGCCAGCAGCCAAGAGAGAGGGAATGAGCAGTTCTTC CASSQERGNEQFF NA NA TRBJ2-1 TRBV4-1
TGTGCCAGCAGTGAATACGGGGGGTCCTACGAGCAGTACTTC CASSEYGGSYEQYF TRBD2 NA TRBJ2-7 TRBV25-1
TGTGCCAGCAGTTCGGACAGGGAGAGACTGGCTGGTTTCCTTAACTCTGGAAACACCATATATTTT CASSSDRERLAGFLNSGNTIYF TRBD1 NA TRBJ1-3 TRBV2
TGTGCCTGGAATGTACGGGGTTTCAATTCACCCCTCCACTTT CAWNVRGFNSPLHF NA once TRBJ1-6 TRBV30
TGTGCCAGCAGCTTCTTAGACAGGCCCAACTATGGCTACACCTTC CASSFLDRPNYGYTF NA NA TRBJ1-2 TRBV5-4
TGCGCCAGCAGCTTCGGGTCAAGAGGGACTGAAGCTTTCTTT CASSFGSRGTEAFF NA NA TRBJ1-1 TRBV5-1
TGTGCCAGCAGCTTGGGAGGGAATACAGATACGCAGTATTTT CASSLGGNTDTQYF NA NA TRBJ2-3 TRBV5-6
TGTGCCAGCAGTTCCACCCTGGCAGGGGGCGCGAGTCAGCCCCAGCATTTT CASSSTLAGGASQPQHF TRBD1 NA TRBJ1-5 TRBV27
TGTGCCAGCAGCCAGGGGGAGGGACTTAGGGCCCAGTACTTC CASSQGEGLRAQYF TRBD2 NA TRBJ2-5 TRBV4-2
TGCGCCAGCAGCCCGGAGGTCGACTCCTACAATGAGCAGTTCTTC CASSPEVDSYNEQFF NA NA TRBJ2-1 TRBV5-1
TGTGCCAGCAGCTTATCGGGACTAGCGGGAGTGGGAAAGAATACGCAGTATTTT CASSLSGLAGVGKNTQYF TRBD2 NA TRBJ2-3 TRBV7-2
TGTGCCAGTACCATAGCAGGGGCAGGGTCTTACTATGGCTACACCTTC CASTIAGAGSYYGYTF NA NA TRBJ1-2 TRBV19
TGTGCCAGTAGTGGATCCGGGACAGGGGAGGAAAAACTGTTTTTT CASSGSGTGEEKLFF TRBD1 NA TRBJ1-4 TRBV19
TGCGCCAGCAGCTTGGTGCCAGAAGAGACCCAGTACTTC CASSLVPEETQYF NA NA TRBJ2-5 TRBV5-1
TGTGCCTGGGACAGGGTAGAATCACCCCTCCACTTT CAWDRVESPLHF TRBD1 NA TRBJ1-6 TRBV30
TGTGCCAGCAGCTTACAGGGGACAGATACGCAGTATTTT CASSLQGTDTQYF TRBD1 NA TRBJ2-3 TRBV5-4
TGTGCCAGTAGCAGGGACAGGGGTTATGGCTACACCTTC CASSRDRGYGYTF TRBD1 NA TRBJ1-2 TRBV19
TGTGCCAGCAGTCCGAGGACAGGGAGGAGCTTTGGTGAAAAACTGTTTTTT CASSPRTGRSFGEKLFF TRBD1 NA TRBJ1-4 TRBV27
TGTGCCAGCAGTCGTTGGATGGAGTCACCCCTCCACTTT CASSRWMESPLHF NA NA TRBJ1-6 TRBV5-4
TGTGCCAGCACTAGAGGGGGGGTATGGGTCTATGGCTACACCTTC CASTRGGVWVYGYTF NA few TRBJ1-2 TRBV5-6
TGCAGCGTTACAGCTAGCGGGAGGGCCTTAGATGAGCAGTTCTTC CSVTASGRALDEQFF TRBD2 NA TRBJ2-1 TRBV29-1
TGCAGCGTTGTAGGGGGGACTAGTAACCCTAGAAATTACAATGAGCAGTTCTTC CSVVGGTSNPRNYNEQFF TRBD2 NA TRBJ2-1 TRBV29-1
TGTGCCAGCAGCTTACGGACAGGGGTGATCAATTCACCCCTCCACTTT CASSLRTGVINSPLHF TRBD1 NA TRBJ1-6 TRBV5-8
TGTGCCAGCAGCTTAGGCGGGCAGCCCCAGCATTTT CASSLGGQPQHF NA NA TRBJ1-5 TRBV7-9
TGTGCCAGCTCAGCCGACACGAGCTATGGCTACACCTTC CASSADTSYGYTF NA NA TRBJ1-2 TRBV18
TGCGCCAGCAGCCAAGATAACGGACAGGGGAACACTGAAGCTTTCTTT CASSQDNGQGNTEAFF TRBD1 NA TRBJ1-1 TRBV4-1
TGTGCCAGCAGTTGGTCTAGCGGGTACAATGAGCAGTTCTTC CASSWSSGYNEQFF TRBD2 NA TRBJ2-1 TRBV27
TGTGCCAGCAGCGCTGACAGGGGAAATCAGCCCCAGCATTTT CASSADRGNQPQHF TRBD1 NA TRBJ1-5 TRBV7-2
TGTGCCAGCAGAAAGGCCCAACTAGTCACCTACAATGAGCAGTTCTTC CASRKAQLVTYNEQFF NA NA TRBJ2-1 TRBV27
TGTGCCAGCAGCTTAGAACAGGGCTTAGGGAGCAATCAGCCCCAGCATTTT CASSLEQGLGSNQPQHF NA few TRBJ1-5 TRBV7-8
TGCGCCAGCAGCCGTCGAACGACAGGGGGCGGCTACAATGAGCAGTTCTTC CASSRRTTGGGYNEQFF TRBD1 NA TRBJ2-1 TRBV4-3
TGCGCCAGCAGTCAATTAGTCGGACGGGACAGACATAGCAATCAGCCCCAGCATTTT CASSQLVGRDRHSNQPQHF TRBD1 once TRBJ1-5 TRBV23-1
TGTGCCAGCAGTCCAGGGTCGAATGAGCAGTTCTTC CASSPGSNEQFF NA NA TRBJ2-1 TRBV25-1
TGTGCCAGCGGGACAGTAATTACAGATACGCAGTATTTT CASGTVITDTQYF TRBD1 NA TRBJ2-3 TRBV18
TGTGCCAGCAAGTTTAGGGACGCGGGGTCACCCCTCCACTTT CASKFRDAGSPLHF NA once TRBJ1-6 TRBV25-1
TGTGCCAGCAGCCCAACAGCTAACTATGGCTACACCTTC CASSPTANYGYTF NA NA TRBJ1-2 TRBV5-6
TGTGCCAGCAGTGGGACAGGGACGAAGACCGGGGAGCTGTTTTTT CASSGTGTKTGELFF TRBD1 NA TRBJ2-2 TRBV7-9
TGTGCCAGCAGTGTCCGGGACAGGGCCCCCCTCAATCAGCCCCAGCATTTT CASSVRDRAPLNQPQHF TRBD1 NA TRBJ1-5 TRBV6-1
TGTGCCAGTAGTATCGGCAGGGGAAATGGCAATCAGCCCCAGCATTTT CASSIGRGNGNQPQHF NA NA TRBJ1-5 TRBV19
TGTGCCAGCAGCTTAGGGACAGGGACAGCAGATACGCAGTATTTT CASSLGTGTADTQYF TRBD1 NA TRBJ2-3 TRBV11-2
TGTGCCAGTAGTATCCCAGGGCCCAACTATGGCTACACCTTC CASSIPGPNYGYTF NA NA TRBJ1-2 TRBV19
TGTGCCAGCAGCTTACCGGGACTAGTGACAGATACGCAGTATTTT CASSLPGLVTDTQYF TRBD2 NA TRBJ2-3 TRBV7-9
TGTGCCAGCAGTTCCTCACTAGCGGGCCCCTCAGGGGCCAACGTCCTGACTTTC CASSSSLAGPSGANVLTF TRBD2 NA TRBJ2-6 TRBV28
TGTGCCAGCGGGAGGGGGGGATTGAACGAGCAGTACTTC CASGRGGLNEQYF NA NA TRBJ2-7 TRBV7-8
TGTGCCAGCAGCCCACGAAGAACTAGCGGGGGGGCCAATGAGCAGTTCTTC CASSPRRTSGGANEQFF TRBD2 NA TRBJ2-1 TRBV27
TGTGCCAGCAGAAAAGGGGGCAGCTCCTACAATGAGCAGTTCTTC CASRKGGSSYNEQFF TRBD1 NA TRBJ2-1 TRBV27
TGTGCCAGCAGCCAAGATCTCGCCAGAAACACCGGGGAGCTGTTTTTT CASSQDLARNTGELFF NA NA TRBJ2-2 TRBV4-2
TGTGCCAGTAGTATCTCCGGGGGGGCGCCCACAGATACGCAGTATTTT CASSISGGAPTDTQYF TRBD2 few TRBJ2-3 TRBV19
TGTGCCAGCAGCCAAGCTCTAGCCAAAAACATTCAGTACTTC CASSQALAKNIQYF NA NA TRBJ2-4 TRBV4-2
TGTGCCAGCAGCTTGTCAACAGTGACAGGATACCCTGAAGCTTTCTTT CASSLSTVTGYPEAFF NA NA TRBJ1-1 TRBV5-6